Listed below are T cell receptor beta chains from one sample, sequenced in a study of cytomegalovirus exposure and HLA in healthy donors. TCRdb's copy holds only in-frame clones and misses some; the assay was immunoSEQ multiplex PCR. The sample holds about 110,000 clones, roughly 80% seen once. The sample taken for sequencing was PBMCs. These receptors all come from a woman between 25 and 40 years old in good health and CMV-seronegative. The CDR3 runs from the conserved cysteine through the conserved F or W. A D gene is named only where the DNA matches it firmly. Clone size is stated in some rows and not others, as once, few, many or a class when expanded.

CDR3 protein: CSVVARVTEAFF; CDR3 DNA: TGCAGCGTTGTCGCCAGGGTCACTGAAGCTTTCTTT; D gene: NA; V gene: TRBV29-1; J gene: TRBJ1-1; clone size: NA
CDR3 protein: CATRQGISYEQYF; CDR3 DNA: TGTGCCACCCGACAGGGAATCTCCTACGAGCAGTACTTC; D gene: TRBD1; V gene: TRBV28; J gene: TRBJ2-7; clone size: NA
CDR3 protein: CASSLVSQGYGYTF; CDR3 DNA: TGTGCCAGCAGCTTAGTGTCCCAGGGTTATGGCTACACCTTC; D gene: NA; V gene: TRBV7-9; J gene: TRBJ1-2; clone size: NA
CDR3 protein: CASSRRGQSYNEQFF; CDR3 DNA: TGTGCCAGCAGTCGACGCGGACAGAGCTACAATGAGCAGTTCTTC; D gene: NA; V gene: TRBV6-6; J gene: TRBJ2-1; clone size: NA
CDR3 protein: CASTVYRDGELFF; CDR3 DNA: TGTGCCAGTACCGTATACAGGGACGGGGAGCTGTTTTTT; D gene: NA; V gene: TRBV19; J gene: TRBJ2-2; clone size: NA
CDR3 protein: CASSDSGNTDTQYF; CDR3 DNA: TGTGCCAGCAGTGACTCCGGGAACACAGATACGCAGTATTTT; D gene: NA; V gene: TRBV6-4; J gene: TRBJ2-3; clone size: NA
CDR3 protein: CASSQPAGKKRFF; CDR3 DNA: TGCGCCAGCAGCCAACCGGCGGGTAAGAAGAGGTTCTTC; D gene: NA; V gene: TRBV4-1; J gene: TRBJ2-1; clone size: once
CDR3 protein: CASSLDFRSYEQYF; CDR3 DNA: TGTGCCAGCAGCTTAGATTTCCGCTCCTACGAGCAGTACTTC; D gene: NA; V gene: TRBV7-9; J gene: TRBJ2-7; clone size: NA
CDR3 protein: CASSLGGRTGGFTNEKLFF; CDR3 DNA: TGCGCCAGCAGCTTGGGTGGCCGGACAGGGGGCTTCACTAATGAAAAACTGTTTTTT; D gene: TRBD1; V gene: TRBV5-1; J gene: TRBJ1-4; clone size: NA
CDR3 protein: CASYRWPSGADEQYF; CDR3 DNA: TGTGCCAGCTACCGTTGGCCTAGCGGGGCCGACGAGCAGTACTTC; D gene: TRBD2; V gene: TRBV27; J gene: TRBJ2-7; clone size: NA
CDR3 protein: CASATRGGNTDTQYF; CDR3 DNA: TGTGCCAGCGCTACTCGGGGGGGGAACACAGATACGCAGTATTTT; D gene: TRBD2; V gene: TRBV7-9; J gene: TRBJ2-3; clone size: NA
CDR3 protein: CVRSLVTCSHEQYF; CDR3 DNA: TGTGTCAGAAGCTTAGTGACTTGCTCCCACGAGCAGTACTTC; D gene: NA; V gene: TRBV7-5; J gene: TRBJ2-7; clone size: NA
CDR3 protein: CAWSRRDSYNEQFF; CDR3 DNA: TGTGCCTGGAGTCGACGGGACTCCTACAATGAGCAGTTCTTC; D gene: NA; V gene: TRBV30; J gene: TRBJ2-1; clone size: NA
CDR3 protein: CASRNQGAGEQYF; CDR3 DNA: TGTGCCAGCAGGAATCAGGGGGCGGGCGAGCAGTACTTC; D gene: TRBD1; V gene: TRBV28; J gene: TRBJ2-7; clone size: NA
CDR3 protein: CASSLGGVFGYTF; CDR3 DNA: TGTGCCAGCAGCTTAGGGGGGGTCTTCGGCTACACCTTC; D gene: NA; V gene: TRBV7-2; J gene: TRBJ1-2; clone size: few
CDR3 protein: CASRGRQNTEAFF; CDR3 DNA: TGTGCCAGTAGGGGCAGGCAGAACACTGAAGCTTTCTTT; D gene: NA; V gene: TRBV19; J gene: TRBJ1-1; clone size: NA
CDR3 protein: CASGTQGASGELFF; CDR3 DNA: TGCGCCAGCGGAACGCAGGGGGCCAGCGGGGAGCTGTTTTTT; D gene: TRBD1; V gene: TRBV5-1; J gene: TRBJ2-2; clone size: NA